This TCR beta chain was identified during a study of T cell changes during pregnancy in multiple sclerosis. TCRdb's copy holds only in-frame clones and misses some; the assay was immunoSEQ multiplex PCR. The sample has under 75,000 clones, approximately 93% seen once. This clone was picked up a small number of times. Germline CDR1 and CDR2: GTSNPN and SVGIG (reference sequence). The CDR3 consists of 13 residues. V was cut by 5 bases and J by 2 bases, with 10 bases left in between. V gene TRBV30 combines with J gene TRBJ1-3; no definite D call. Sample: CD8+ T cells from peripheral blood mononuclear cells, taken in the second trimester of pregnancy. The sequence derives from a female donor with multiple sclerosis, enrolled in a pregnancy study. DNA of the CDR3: TGTGCCTGGGAGCCCGGGGCTGGAAACACCATATATTTT. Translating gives CAWEPGAGNTIYF.